This T cell receptor beta chain was captured by sequencing in a study of beta chain features in type 1 diabetes. The sequenced template was cDNA made from the entire isolated RNA. Repertoires were generated with immunoSEQ multiplex PCR, while TCRdb's copy carries only in-frame clones and drops some. The sample holds a few hundred thousand clones, about 25% seen once. Germline V gene lookup returns CDR1 SGHNT and CDR2 YYREEE (reference sequence). V shed 1 base and J shed 5 bases, with 10 bases lying between them. The CDR3 extends over 13 amino acids. This clone was seen ten or more times. The antigen remains unidentified. Findings and limits, study-wide: It was among patients, rather than healthy donors, that naive, central memory and Treg TCRB repertoires appeared more similar.

The receptor was isolated from a man younger than 45 in good health. Input material: central memory CD4+ T cells from blood. This rearrangement joins TRBV5-4 to TRBJ2-7; D might be TRBD1 (6 bases). CDR3 nucleotides: TGTGCCAGCAGCTTGCGCCCAGGGGACGAGCAGTACTTC. Amino acid sequence: CASSLRPGDEQYF.